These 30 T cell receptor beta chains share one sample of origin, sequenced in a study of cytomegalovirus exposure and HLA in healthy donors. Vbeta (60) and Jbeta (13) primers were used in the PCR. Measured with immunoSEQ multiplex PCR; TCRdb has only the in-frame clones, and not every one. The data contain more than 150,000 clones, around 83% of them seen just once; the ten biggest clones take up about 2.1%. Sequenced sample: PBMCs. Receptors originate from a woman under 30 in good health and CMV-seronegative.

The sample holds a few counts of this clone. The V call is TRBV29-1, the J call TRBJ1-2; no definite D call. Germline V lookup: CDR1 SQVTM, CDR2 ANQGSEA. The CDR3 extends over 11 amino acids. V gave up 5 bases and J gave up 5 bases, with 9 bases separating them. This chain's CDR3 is CSVPDGYGYTF. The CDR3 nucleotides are TGCAGCGTTCCAGACGGGTATGGCTACACCTTC.

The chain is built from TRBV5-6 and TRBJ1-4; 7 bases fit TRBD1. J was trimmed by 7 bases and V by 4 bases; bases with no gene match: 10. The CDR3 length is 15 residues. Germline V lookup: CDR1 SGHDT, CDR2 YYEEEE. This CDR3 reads CASSGIRGKAEKLFF. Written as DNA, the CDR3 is TGTGCCAGCAGCGGGATCAGGGGGAAGGCTGAAAAACTGTTTTTT.

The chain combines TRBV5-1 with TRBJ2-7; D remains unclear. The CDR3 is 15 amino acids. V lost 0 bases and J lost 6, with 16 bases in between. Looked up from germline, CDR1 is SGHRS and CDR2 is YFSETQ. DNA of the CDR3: TGCGCCAGCAGCTTGGTAACCCCGGGTACCAGCGAGCAGTACTTC. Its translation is CASSLVTPGTSEQYF.

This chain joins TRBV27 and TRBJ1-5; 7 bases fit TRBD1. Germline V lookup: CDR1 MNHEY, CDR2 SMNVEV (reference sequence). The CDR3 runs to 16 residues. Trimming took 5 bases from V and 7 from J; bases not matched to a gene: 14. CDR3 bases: TGTGCCAGCAGTAGTATCAACAGGGGTCTAGGCCAGCCCCAGCATTTT. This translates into CASSSINRGLGQPQHF.

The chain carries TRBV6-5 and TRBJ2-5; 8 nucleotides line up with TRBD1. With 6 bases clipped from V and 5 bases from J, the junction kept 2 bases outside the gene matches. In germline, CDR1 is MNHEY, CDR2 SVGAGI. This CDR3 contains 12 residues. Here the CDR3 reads CASRGDRETQYF. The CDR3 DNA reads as TGTGCCAGCAGAGGGGACAGGGAGACCCAGTACTTC.

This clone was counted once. CDR3 DNA sequence: TGTGCCAGCAGCCCCGGGGGGGGGACCACCTACGAGCAGTACTTC. Protein sequence: CASSPGGGTTYEQYF. The chain employs TRBV7-9 and TRBJ2-7; 8 bases agree with TRBD2. V dropped 5 bases and J dropped 2; count of bases not matched to a gene: 8. This CDR3 region has 15 residues. In germline, CDR1 is SEHNR, CDR2 FQNEAQ (reference sequence).

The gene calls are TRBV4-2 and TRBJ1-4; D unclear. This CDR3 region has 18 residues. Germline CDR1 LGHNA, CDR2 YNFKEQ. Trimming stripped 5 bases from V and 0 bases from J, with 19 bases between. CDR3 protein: CASSDLDRPLATNEKLFF. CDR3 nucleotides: TGTGCCAGCAGCGATCTAGACCGGCCTCTCGCAACTAATGAAAAACTGTTTTTT.

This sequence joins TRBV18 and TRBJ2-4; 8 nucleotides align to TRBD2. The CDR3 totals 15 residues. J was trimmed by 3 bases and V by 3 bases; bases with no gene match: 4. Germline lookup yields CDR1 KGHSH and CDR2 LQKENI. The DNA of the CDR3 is TGTGCCAGCTCACCTCCGGGAGGGAGCAAAAACATTCAGTACTTC. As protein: CASSPPGGSKNIQYF.

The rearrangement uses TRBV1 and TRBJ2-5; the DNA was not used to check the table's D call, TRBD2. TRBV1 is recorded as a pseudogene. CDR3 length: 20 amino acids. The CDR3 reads CTSSQEARGSGGSFQETQYF. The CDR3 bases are TGCACCAGCAGCCAAGAGGCGAGGGGTAGCGGGGGGTCCTTCCAAGAGACCCAGTACTTC.

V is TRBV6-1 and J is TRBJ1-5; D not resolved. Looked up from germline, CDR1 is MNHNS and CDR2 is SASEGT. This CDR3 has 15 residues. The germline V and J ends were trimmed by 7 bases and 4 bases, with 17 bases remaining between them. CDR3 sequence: CASIRGRSGNQPQHF. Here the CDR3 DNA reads TGTGCCAGCATTCGAGGGCGGTCAGGTAATCAGCCCCAGCATTTT.

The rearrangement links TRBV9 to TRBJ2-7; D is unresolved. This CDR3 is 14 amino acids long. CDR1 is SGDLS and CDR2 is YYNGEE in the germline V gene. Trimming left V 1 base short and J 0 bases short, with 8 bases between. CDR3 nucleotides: TGTGCCAGCAGCGTATCATTTAGCTCCTACGAGCAGTACTTC. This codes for CASSVSFSSYEQYF.

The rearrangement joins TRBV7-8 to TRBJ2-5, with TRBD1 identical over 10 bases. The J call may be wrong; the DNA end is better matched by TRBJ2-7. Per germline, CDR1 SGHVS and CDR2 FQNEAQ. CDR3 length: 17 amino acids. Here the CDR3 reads CASSLTQPGQGYYEQYF. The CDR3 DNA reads TGTGCCAGCAGCTTAACTCAACCGGGACAGGGGTACTACGAGCAGTACTTC.

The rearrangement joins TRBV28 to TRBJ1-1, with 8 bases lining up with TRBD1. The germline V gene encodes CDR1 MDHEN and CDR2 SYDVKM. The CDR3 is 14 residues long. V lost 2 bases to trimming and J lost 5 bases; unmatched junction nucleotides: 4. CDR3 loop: CASSLVQGGTEAFF. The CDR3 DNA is TGTGCCAGCAGTTTAGTACAGGGGGGAACTGAAGCTTTCTTT.

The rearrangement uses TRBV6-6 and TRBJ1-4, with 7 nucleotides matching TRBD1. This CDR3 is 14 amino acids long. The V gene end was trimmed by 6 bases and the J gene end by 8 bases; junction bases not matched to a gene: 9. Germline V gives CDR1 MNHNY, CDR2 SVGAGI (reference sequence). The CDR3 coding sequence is TGTGCCAGCAGACCGACAGGGCTGGGCGAAAAACTGTTTTTT. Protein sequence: CASRPTGLGEKLFF.

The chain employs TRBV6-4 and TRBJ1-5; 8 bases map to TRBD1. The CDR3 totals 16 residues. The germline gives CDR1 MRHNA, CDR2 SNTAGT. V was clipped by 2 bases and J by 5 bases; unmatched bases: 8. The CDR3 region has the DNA TGTGCCAGCAGTGACCAGGGGGCATGGGTAGATCAGCCCCAGCATTTT. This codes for CASSDQGAWVDQPQHF.

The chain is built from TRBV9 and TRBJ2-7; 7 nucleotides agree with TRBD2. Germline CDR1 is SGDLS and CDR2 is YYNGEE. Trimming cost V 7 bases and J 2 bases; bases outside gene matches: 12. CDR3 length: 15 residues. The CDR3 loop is CASGLGEGPPYEQYF. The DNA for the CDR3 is TGTGCCAGCGGTCTAGGGGAGGGGCCTCCCTACGAGCAGTACTTC.

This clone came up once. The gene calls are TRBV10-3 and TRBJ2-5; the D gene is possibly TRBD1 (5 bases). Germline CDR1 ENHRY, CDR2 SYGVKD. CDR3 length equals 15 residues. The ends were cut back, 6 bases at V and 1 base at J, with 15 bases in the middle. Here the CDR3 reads CAISRSQTVQETQYF. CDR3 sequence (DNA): TGTGCCATCAGCCGTAGTCAGACAGTCCAAGAGACCCAGTACTTC.

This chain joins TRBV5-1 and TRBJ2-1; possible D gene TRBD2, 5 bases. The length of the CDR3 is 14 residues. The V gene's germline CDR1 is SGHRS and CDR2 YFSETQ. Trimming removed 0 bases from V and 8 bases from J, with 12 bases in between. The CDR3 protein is CASSLGEGHDEQFF. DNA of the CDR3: TGCGCCAGCAGCTTGGGAGAGGGCCACGATGAGCAGTTCTTC.

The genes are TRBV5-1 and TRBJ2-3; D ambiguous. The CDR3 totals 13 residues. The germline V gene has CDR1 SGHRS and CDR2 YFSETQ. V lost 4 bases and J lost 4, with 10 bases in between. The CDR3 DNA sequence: TGCGCCAGCAGCCGGAGTGGAGCAGATACGCAGTATTTT. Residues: CASSRSGADTQYF.

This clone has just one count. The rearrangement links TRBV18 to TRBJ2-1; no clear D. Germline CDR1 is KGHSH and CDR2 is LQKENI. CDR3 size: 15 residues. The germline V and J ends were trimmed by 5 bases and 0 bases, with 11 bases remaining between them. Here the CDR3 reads CASSTTSSSYNEQFF. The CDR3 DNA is TGTGCCAGCTCAACGACTTCATCCTCCTACAATGAGCAGTTCTTC.

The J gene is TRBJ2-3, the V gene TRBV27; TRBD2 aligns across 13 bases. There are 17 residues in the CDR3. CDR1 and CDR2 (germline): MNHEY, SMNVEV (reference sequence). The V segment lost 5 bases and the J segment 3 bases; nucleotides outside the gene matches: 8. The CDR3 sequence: CASSTGLAGVRTDTQYF. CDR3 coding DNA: TGTGCCAGCAGTACCGGACTAGCGGGAGTTCGGACAGATACGCAGTATTTT.

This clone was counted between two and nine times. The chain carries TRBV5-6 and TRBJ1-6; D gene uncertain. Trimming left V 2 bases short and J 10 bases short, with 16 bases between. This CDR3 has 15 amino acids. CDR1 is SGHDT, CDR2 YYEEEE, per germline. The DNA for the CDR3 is TGTGCCAGCAGCTTTCAGGACTTCGGGAGCTCACCCCTCCACTTT. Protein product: CASSFQDFGSSPLHF.

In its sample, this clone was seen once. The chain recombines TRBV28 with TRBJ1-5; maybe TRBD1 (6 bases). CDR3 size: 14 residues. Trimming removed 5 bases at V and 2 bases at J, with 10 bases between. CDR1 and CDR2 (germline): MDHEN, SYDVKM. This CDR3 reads CASSESGGNQPQHF. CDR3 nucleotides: TGTGCCAGCAGTGAATCAGGGGGCAATCAGCCCCAGCATTTT.

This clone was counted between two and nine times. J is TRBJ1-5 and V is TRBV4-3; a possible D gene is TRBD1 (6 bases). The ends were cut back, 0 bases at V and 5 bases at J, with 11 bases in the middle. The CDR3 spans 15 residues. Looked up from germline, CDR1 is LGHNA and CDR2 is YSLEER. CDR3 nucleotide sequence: TGCGCCAGCAGCCAAGATCATCAGGGGCATCAGCCCCAGCATTTT. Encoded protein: CASSQDHQGHQPQHF.

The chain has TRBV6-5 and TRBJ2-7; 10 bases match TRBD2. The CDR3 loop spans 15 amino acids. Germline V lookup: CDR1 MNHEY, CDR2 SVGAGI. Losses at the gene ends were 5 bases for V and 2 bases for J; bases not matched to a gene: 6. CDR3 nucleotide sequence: TGTGCCAGCAGTCGCCCAAGCGGGAGGGCCTACGAGCAGTACTTC. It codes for CASSRPSGRAYEQYF.

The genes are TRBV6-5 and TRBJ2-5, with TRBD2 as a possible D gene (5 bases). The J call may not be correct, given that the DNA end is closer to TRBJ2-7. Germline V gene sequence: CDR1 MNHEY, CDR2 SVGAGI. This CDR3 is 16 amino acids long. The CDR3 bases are TGTGCCAGCAGTTACTCCCTCGGGCGGGTCAGCTACGAGCAGTACTTC. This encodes CASSYSLGRVSYEQYF.

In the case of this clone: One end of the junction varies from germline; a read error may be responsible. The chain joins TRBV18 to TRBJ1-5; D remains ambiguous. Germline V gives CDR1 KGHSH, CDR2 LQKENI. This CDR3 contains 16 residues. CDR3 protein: CASPPEVGANNQPQHF. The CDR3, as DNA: TGTGCCAGCCCACCAGAAGTGGGAGCTAACAATCAGCCCCAGCATTTT.

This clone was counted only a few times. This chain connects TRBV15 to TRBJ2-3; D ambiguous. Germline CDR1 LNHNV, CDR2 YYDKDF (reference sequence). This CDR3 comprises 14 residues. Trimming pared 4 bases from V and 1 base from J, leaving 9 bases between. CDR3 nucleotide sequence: TGTGCCACCAGCAACTCCGAGGGCACAGATACGCAGTATTTT. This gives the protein CATSNSEGTDTQYF.

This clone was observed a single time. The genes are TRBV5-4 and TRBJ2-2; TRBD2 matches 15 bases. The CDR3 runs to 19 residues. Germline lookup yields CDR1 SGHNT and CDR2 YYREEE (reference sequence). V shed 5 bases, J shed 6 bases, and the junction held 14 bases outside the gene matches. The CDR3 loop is CASSRTPSGLAGGSGELFF. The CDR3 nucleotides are TGTGCCAGCAGTCGAACCCCCTCCGGACTAGCGGGAGGGTCCGGGGAGCTGTTTTTT. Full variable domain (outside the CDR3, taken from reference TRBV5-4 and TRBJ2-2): ETGVTQSPTHLIKTRGQQVTLRCSSQSGHNTVSWYQQALGQGPQFIFQYYREEENGRGNFPPRFSGLQFPNYSSELNVNALELDDSALYLCASSRTPSGLAGGSGELFFGEGSRLTVL.

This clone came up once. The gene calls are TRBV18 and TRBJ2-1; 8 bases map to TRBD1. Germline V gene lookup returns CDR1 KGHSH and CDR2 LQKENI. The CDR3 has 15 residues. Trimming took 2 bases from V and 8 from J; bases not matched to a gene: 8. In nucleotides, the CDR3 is TGTGCCAGCTCACCAGGTTGGCAGGGGGCCGATGAGCAGTTCTTC. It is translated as CASSPGWQGADEQFF.